The 22 T cell receptor beta chains reported below all come from one sample, sequenced in a study of regulatory T cells in long-lasting Graves disease (dated by TCRdb to about 2021). The method was multiplex PCR. For sequencing, an Illumina HiSeq 4000 was employed. TCR beta libraries were built with iRepertoire HTBI primers and Arm-PCR amplification of CDR3 regions. TCRdb reprocessed the public reads (quality trimming at Q25 with fastp, clone calling with MiXCR) and kept in-frame beta chains. Identical CDR3 protein sequences are pooled into one entry, listed with their most common genes and DNA. The sample table holds 680,000 or so distinct CDR3 sequences, of which 15% to 20% were seen once. The ten most abundant clones make up 15% to 20% of the sample. What the time point label conveys for this sample: newly diagnosed GD, antithyroid drugs for less than 3 months. RNA was extracted from PBMCs in TRIzol for both TCR sequencing and RNA sequencing.

This same sample was also taken into another study, of T cells in Graves' hyperthyroidism and ophthalmopathy.

Sequencing was performed on peripheral blood mononuclear cells (PBMCs), taken at new diagnosis, from a patient treated with antithyroid drugs. These receptors all come from a young woman with Graves disease. Donor details come from another sample of the same person, matched by shared clones.

The chain combines TRBV7-2 with TRBJ2-3; 12 bases line up with TRBD2. Germline values: CDR1 SGHTA, CDR2 FQGNSA. The CDR3 is 17 residues long. The V segment lost 1 base and the J segment 4 bases; nucleotides outside the gene matches: 6. CDR3 residues: CASSLGLAGVGSDTQYF. In nucleotides, the CDR3 is TGTGCCAGCAGCTTAGGACTAGCGGGAGTGGGGTCAGATACGCAGTATTTT.

This clonotype appeared a few times. V and J are TRBV6-5 and TRBJ2-1, with 9 bases that match TRBD2. This CDR3 region has 16 residues. The V gene's germline CDR1 is MNHEY and CDR2 SVGAGI. The V segment lost 0 bases and the J segment 9 bases; nucleotides outside the gene matches: 9. The CDR3 loop is CASSYSPSGMSGEQFF. As DNA, the CDR3 is TGTGCCAGCAGTTACTCGCCTAGCGGGATGAGTGGTGAGCAGTTCTTC.

This chain connects TRBV5-8 to TRBJ2-5, with D possibly matching TRBD1 (6 bases). Germline CDR1 reads SGHTS; CDR2 reads YDEGEE. V was shortened by 3 bases and J by 5 bases, with 17 bases between the two germline ends. The length of the CDR3 is 15 residues. CDR3 residues: CASSSAWGPIETQYF. CDR3 nucleotide sequence: TGTGCCAGCAGCTCGGCTTGGGGGCCGATCGAGACCCAGTACTTC.

Remarks on this clonotype: This may come from a read error, since a much larger clone is one base off. V and J are TRBV6-2 or TRBV6-3 and TRBJ1-1; 10 nucleotides line up with TRBD1. This CDR3 region has 17 residues. Germline V gene lookup returns CDR1 MNHEY and CDR2 SVGEGT. The V gene end was trimmed by 0 bases and the J gene end by 4 bases; junction bases not matched to a gene: 8. CDR3 residues: CASSYSDRGVLGTEAFF. DNA for the CDR3: TGTGCCAGCAGTTACTCGGACAGGGGGGTGCTAGGCACTGAAGCTTTCTTT.

The V and J genes are TRBV27 and TRBJ1-6; perhaps TRBD1 as D (5 bases). The CDR3 consists of 14 residues. Trimming cost V 3 bases and J 12 bases, with 15 bases left between them. Germline V lookup: CDR1 MNHEY, CDR2 SMNVEV (reference sequence). The CDR3 DNA reads TGTGCCAGCAGTTTGGCTTGGGGGAGTCGACCCCTCCACTTT. As protein: CASSLAWGSRPLHF.

This clonotype has more than one count but fewer than ten. The chain links TRBV14 to TRBJ2-3; perhaps D is TRBD1 or TRBD2 (5 bases each). Germline-derived CDR1 and CDR2 are SGHDN and FVKESK. CDR3 length: 15 residues. Deletions cut 8 bases from V and 4 bases from J, with 19 bases between. The DNA for the CDR3 is TGTGCCAGCGGGACGACGGGACCCCTCTCAGATACGCAGTATTTT. Its protein is CASGTTGPLSDTQYF.

This clonotype was observed a few times. The chain combines TRBV7-9 with TRBJ1-2, with D perhaps matching TRBD1 (6 bases). Germline V gene data show CDR1 as SEHNR and CDR2 as FQNEAQ (reference sequence). Trimming pared 2 bases from V and 8 bases from J, leaving 18 bases between. The CDR3 is 15 amino acids. CDR3 amino acids: CASSLMSQGRGGYTF. CDR3 DNA: TGTGCCAGCAGCTTAATGTCACAGGGCAGGGGAGGCTACACCTTC.

In this sample, this clonotype turned up a few times. The V call is TRBV20-1, the J call TRBJ1-4; 9 positions agree with TRBD1. Germline-derived CDR1 and CDR2 are DFQATT and SNEGSKA (reference sequence). CDR3 length: 14 amino acids. After removal of 0 bases from V and 8 bases from J, the junction contained 4 bases not matched to a gene. The CDR3 reads CSARDWTGDEKLFF. The CDR3 DNA sequence: TGCAGTGCTAGAGATTGGACAGGGGACGAAAAACTGTTTTTT.

This clonotype has a handful of counts. The rearrangement joins TRBV25-1 to TRBJ2-1; the D gene is possibly TRBD1 (6 bases). There are 14 residues in the CDR3. Per the germline V gene, CDR1 is MGHDK and CDR2 is SYGVNS. Trimming removed 5 bases from V and 10 bases from J, with 18 bases in between. The CDR3 DNA is TGTGCCAGCAGTCCAAATGCTAAAGGGGGAGAGCAGTTCTTC. This encodes CASSPNAKGGEQFF.

The V call is TRBV30, the J call TRBJ2-7, with TRBD1 matching 10 bases. The CDR3 has 13 residues. V trimming: 3 bases; J trimming: 1 base; junction bases outside the gene matches: 0. Germline assignment: CDR1 GTSNPN and CDR2 SVGIG (reference sequence). CDR3 sequence reads: CAWRGQGSYEQYF. The CDR3 region has the DNA TGTGCCTGGAGGGGACAGGGGTCCTACGAGCAGTACTTC.

This clonotype was counted between two and nine times. The J gene is TRBJ2-7, the V gene TRBV28, with a tentative D call TRBD2 (5 bases). This CDR3 spans 16 amino acids. Trimming pared 0 bases from V and 0 bases from J, leaving 12 bases between. The germline CDR1 and CDR2 sequences are MDHEN and SYDVKM. CDR3 in amino acids: CASSLWDRGSSYEQYF. The CDR3 nucleotides are TGTGCCAGCAGTTTATGGGATAGAGGGAGCTCCTACGAGCAGTACTTC.

This clonotype appeared many times. The rearrangement links TRBV6-2 or TRBV6-3 to TRBJ2-3, with D unresolved. V lost 0 bases and J lost 0, with 16 bases in between. The CDR3 runs to 18 residues. Germline V lookup: CDR1 MNHEY, CDR2 SVGEGT. The CDR3 nucleotides read TGTGCCAGCAGTTACTCGGTTTTCAGGCCCACTAGCACAGATACGCAGTATTTT. It yields the protein CASSYSVFRPTSTDTQYF.

The chain links TRBV5-1 to TRBJ2-7; D unclear. This CDR3 spans 13 amino acids. Per the germline V gene, CDR1 is SGHRS and CDR2 is YFSETQ. V was clipped by 0 bases and J by 2 bases, with 6 bases between them. CDR3 DNA sequence: TGCGCCAGCAGCTTGGACGCAGCCTACGAGCAGTACTTC. It yields the protein CASSLDAAYEQYF.

This chain connects TRBV25-1 to TRBJ1-4, with 7 bases aligning to TRBD1. CDR1 is MGHDK, CDR2 SYGVNS, per germline. This CDR3 has 20 residues. With V trimmed by 3 bases and J by 8 bases, 24 bases remained unmatched. CDR3 coding DNA: TGTGCCAGCAGTGATCCGAGGGGGCTAACACCATACAGGGTAGAGGAAAAACTGTTTTTT. Translation gives CASSDPRGLTPYRVEEKLFF.

This clonotype was recorded at least ten times. The chain combines TRBV28 with TRBJ1-1, with TRBD1 identical over 8 bases. The germline V gene encodes CDR1 MDHEN and CDR2 SYDVKM. This CDR3 spans 13 amino acids. Trimming removed 6 bases from V and 10 bases from J; junction bases left unmatched: 10. For the CDR3, the DNA is TGTGCCAGCAGGATCGGACAGGGAGGGGGAGCTTTCTTT. Protein sequence: CASRIGQGGGAFF. Full variable domain (rest looked up from reference TRBV28 and TRBJ1-1): DVKVTQSSRYLVKRTGEKVFLECVQDMDHENMFWYRQDPGLGLRLIYFSYDVKMKEKGDIPEGYSVSREKKERFSLILESASTNQTSMYLCASRIGQGGGAFFGQGTRLTVV.

This clonotype was picked up a small number of times. V is TRBV20-1 and J is TRBJ1-2; D possibly corresponds to TRBD1 (6 bases). This CDR3 is built from 13 residues. CDR1 and CDR2 from the germline V gene are DFQATT and SNEGSKA (reference sequence). V lost 0 bases to trimming and J lost 6 bases, with 11 bases between them. CDR3: CSARDGGGNGYTF. Written as DNA, the CDR3 is TGCAGTGCTAGAGATGGGGGCGGAAATGGCTACACCTTC.

CDR3 coding DNA: TGTGCCAGCAGCGAAACAGGGGCGCGAGGTCAGCCCCAGCATTTT. Protein product: CASSETGARGQPQHF. This chain joins TRBV25-1 and TRBJ1-5, with TRBD1 matching over 7 bases. V trimming: 6 bases; J trimming: 6 bases; junction bases outside the gene matches: 11. CDR1 is MGHDK and CDR2 is SYGVNS in the germline V gene. The CDR3 contains 15 residues.

This chain links TRBV5-5 with TRBJ1-1; D uncertain. The CDR3 runs to 13 residues. Germline CDR1 reads SGHKS; CDR2 reads YYEKEE (reference sequence). Trimming cost V 4 bases and J 7 bases, with 14 bases left between them. The DNA for the CDR3 is TGTGCCAGCAGCCAAAGGATGACGGATGAAGCTTTCTTT. The encoded protein is CASSQRMTDEAFF. Supplemented by reference TRBV5-5 and TRBJ1-1, the full variable domain reads DAGVTQSPTHLIKTRGQQVTLRCSPISGHKSVSWYQQVLGQGPQFIFQYYEKEERGRGNFPDRFSARQFPNYSSELNVNALLLGDSALYLCASSQRMTDEAFFGQGTRLTVV.

Ten or more counts support this clonotype. V usage is TRBV27 and J usage is TRBJ2-3; D is unresolved. This CDR3 is built from 14 residues. V lost 3 bases to trimming and J lost 2 bases, with 9 bases between them. Per germline, CDR1 MNHEY and CDR2 SMNVEV (reference sequence). CDR3: CASSFLALTDTQYF. The CDR3 DNA reads as TGTGCCAGCAGTTTTTTAGCCCTCACAGATACGCAGTATTTT.

This clonotype was seen at least ten times. The chain has TRBV28 and TRBJ2-1; 7 nucleotides align to TRBD2. V gave up 5 bases and J gave up 2 bases; unmatched junction bases: 15. The CDR3 spans 18 residues. Germline V gene data show CDR1 as MDHEN and CDR2 as SYDVKM. The CDR3 spells CASSPHEWGRVTYNEQFF. Here the CDR3 DNA reads TGTGCCAGCAGTCCCCACGAATGGGGGAGGGTAACCTACAATGAGCAGTTCTTC.

The table lists this clonotype with many counts. The gene calls are TRBV29-1 and TRBJ2-7, with 11 bases identical to TRBD2. Germline loops: CDR1 SQVTM, CDR2 ANQGSEA. This CDR3 has 14 residues. V shed 7 bases, J shed 6 bases, and the junction held 11 bases outside the gene matches. The CDR3 DNA reads as TGCAGCGCCGTAGCGGGAGGGCTCTCGGGCGAGCAGTACTTC. This gives the protein CSAVAGGLSGEQYF.

This clonotype has a count of ten or more. V and J are TRBV15 and TRBJ2-1; D uncertain. Germline CDR1 reads LNHNV; CDR2 reads YYDKDF (reference sequence). The CDR3 runs to 12 residues. Deletions cut 1 base from V and 8 bases from J, with 6 bases between. CDR3 DNA sequence: TGTGCCACCAGCAGAGCTTCCGATGAGCAGTTCTTC. Protein sequence: CATSRASDEQFF.